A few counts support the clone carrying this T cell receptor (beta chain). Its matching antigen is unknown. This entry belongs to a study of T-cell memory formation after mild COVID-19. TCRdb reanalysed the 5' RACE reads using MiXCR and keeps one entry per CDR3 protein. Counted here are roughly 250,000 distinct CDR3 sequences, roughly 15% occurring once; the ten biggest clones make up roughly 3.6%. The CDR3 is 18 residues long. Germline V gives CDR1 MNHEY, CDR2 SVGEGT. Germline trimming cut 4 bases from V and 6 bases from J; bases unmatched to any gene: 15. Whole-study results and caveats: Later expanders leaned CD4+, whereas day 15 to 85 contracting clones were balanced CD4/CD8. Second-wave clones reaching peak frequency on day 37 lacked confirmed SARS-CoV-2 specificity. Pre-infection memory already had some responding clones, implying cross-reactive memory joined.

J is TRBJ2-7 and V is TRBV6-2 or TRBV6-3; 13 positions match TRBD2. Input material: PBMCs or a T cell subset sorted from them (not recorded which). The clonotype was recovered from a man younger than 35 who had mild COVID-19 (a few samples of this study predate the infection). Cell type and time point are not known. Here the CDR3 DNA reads TGTGCCAGCAGTTCCTGGACTAGCGGGGGCCGAAGAGCAGGCGAGCAGTACTTC. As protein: CASSSWTSGGRRAGEQYF.